These 31 T cell receptor beta chains share one sample of origin, sequenced in a study of blood T cell repertoires in COVID-19. This table comes from immunoSEQ multiplex PCR, and its TCRdb copy is limited to in-frame clones, with some not included. Found here are hundreds of thousands of clones, more than 75% of them singletons; the top ten hold approximately 2.5%. Sequencing was carried out using peripheral blood. The receptors come from an older woman with COVID-19, enrolled during active disease.

The gene calls are TRBV23-1 and TRBJ1-6; 8 nucleotides line up with TRBD1. TRBV23-1 is filed as an ORF, its function uncertain. Trimming removed 11 bases from V and 8 bases from J; junction bases left unmatched: 14. The CDR3 is 15 residues long. CDR3 in DNA: TGCGCCTTACCCTTACAGGGGGGTGAGGATTCACCCCTCCACTTT. It is translated as CALPLQGGEDSPLHF.

V gene TRBV15 combines with J gene TRBJ1-1; 10 bases are shared with TRBD1. CDR3 length: 17 residues. Germline CDR1 is LNHNV and CDR2 is YYDKDF (reference sequence). Unmatched junction bases numbered 14, after V lost 3 bases and J lost 7 bases. The DNA of the CDR3 is TGTGCCACCAGCAGCCGGGGGACAGGGGTTACTCTAGTTGAAGCTTTCTTT. Residues: CATSSRGTGVTLVEAFF.

The rearrangement uses TRBV5-1 and TRBJ2-1, with 10 bases matching TRBD1. There are 15 residues in the CDR3. Germline values: CDR1 SGHRS, CDR2 YFSETQ. V gave up 0 bases and J gave up 5 bases; unmatched junction bases: 2. The CDR3 region is CASSLAGTGDNEQFF. Written as DNA, the CDR3 is TGCGCCAGCAGCTTGGCCGGGACAGGGGACAATGAGCAGTTCTTC.

The chain has TRBV6-6 and TRBJ1-1; 7 bases match TRBD1. The CDR3 consists of 12 residues. Germline V CDR1 and CDR2: MNHNY, SVGAGI (reference sequence). V was clipped by 9 bases and J by 4 bases; unmatched bases: 5. The CDR3 DNA is TGTGCCAGTAAAACAGGGGCCACTGAAGCTTTCTTT. Amino acids: CASKTGATEAFF.

In the case of this clone: A junction end diverges from the germline sequence, so it may reflect a read error. The rearrangement links TRBV19 to TRBJ2-7; D not certain. The CDR3 is 15 amino acids. Germline V lookup: CDR1 LNHDA, CDR2 SQIVND (reference sequence). CDR3 amino acids: CASRIGQLGAYEQYF. The DNA of the CDR3 is TGTGCCAGTAGGATAGGCCAGTTGGGCGCCTACGAGCAGTACTTC.

For the CDR3, the DNA is TGTGCCAGCAGTAGACAGGGGGTACTGAATCAGCCCCAGCATTTT. Its translation: CASSRQGVLNQPQHF. V and J are TRBV6-5 and TRBJ1-5, with 9 bases fitting TRBD1. Per the germline V gene, CDR1 is MNHEY and CDR2 is SVGAGI. The CDR3 is made up of 15 amino acids. The V gene end was trimmed by 5 bases and the J gene end by 4 bases; junction bases not matched to a gene: 6.

This clone was picked up many times. The DNA of the CDR3 is TGTGCCAGCAGTCTGTCTAGCGTCGCTAGCACAGATACGCAGTATTTT. It codes for CASSLSSVASTDTQYF. The V and J genes are TRBV28 and TRBJ2-3, with a tentative D call TRBD2 (6 bases). This CDR3 has 16 residues. V was pared by 5 bases and J by 0 bases, with 15 bases between. Germline loops: CDR1 MDHEN, CDR2 SYDVKM.

The chain links TRBV5-4 to TRBJ2-7; a weak D match, TRBD1 (6 bases). This CDR3 has 13 residues. The V gene's germline CDR1 is SGHNT and CDR2 YYREEE (reference sequence). Trimming left V 4 bases short and J 4 bases short, with 12 bases between. As DNA, the CDR3 is TGTGCCAGCAGCCGTACAGGGAGATACGAGCAGTACTTC. Encoded protein: CASSRTGRYEQYF.

The chain links TRBV3-1 (or the pseudogene TRBV3-2) to TRBJ1-2; D ambiguous. This CDR3 spans 13 amino acids. Germline V lookup: CDR1 LGHDT, CDR2 YNNKEL (reference sequence). The V end lost 1 base, the J end lost 4 bases, and 7 bases lay between the germline ends. CDR3 bases: TGTGCCAGCAGCCAAGCGGGAGTCTATGGCTACACCTTC. The encoded protein is CASSQAGVYGYTF.

A note on this clone: Other DNA sequences in this sample translate to the same CDR3. The rearrangement uses TRBV5-1 and TRBJ1-1; D not certain. Germline values: CDR1 SGHRS, CDR2 YFSETQ. The germline V and J ends were trimmed by 0 bases and 1 base, with 7 bases remaining between them. The CDR3 totals 14 residues. The CDR3 region has the DNA TGCGCCAGCAGCTTGGCGGGAGGGAACACTGAAGCTTTCTTT. Its protein product is CASSLAGGNTEAFF.

V and J are TRBV3-1 (or the pseudogene TRBV3-2) and TRBJ2-3; 7 bases match TRBD1. Germline CDR1 LGHDT, CDR2 YNNKEL (reference sequence). The CDR3 has 17 amino acids. V trimming: 1 base; J trimming: 5 bases; junction bases outside the gene matches: 12. The CDR3 region is CASSQGLHRGLGDTQYF. The CDR3 nucleotides read TGTGCCAGCAGCCAAGGATTACACAGGGGTTTAGGAGATACGCAGTATTTT.

The V call is TRBV3-1 (or the pseudogene TRBV3-2), the J call TRBJ2-5; TRBD2 agrees at 13 bases. Germline CDR1 and CDR2: LGHDT and YNNKEL (reference sequence). Trimming at V came to 4 bases and at J to 7 bases, leaving 3 bases not matched to a gene. This CDR3 is built from 14 residues. The CDR3 DNA reads TGTGCCAGCAGCCGCAGACTAGCGGGAGGGACCCAGTACTTC. The encoded protein is CASSRRLAGGTQYF.

CDR3 sequence: CASSLDSGLTQETQYF. The DNA for the CDR3 is TGTGCCAGCAGCTTGGACTCCGGGTTAACCCAAGAGACCCAGTACTTC. This chain uses TRBV5-6 with TRBJ2-5; D ambiguous. Trimming took off 0 bases at V and 1 base at J, with 13 bases between the two ends. CDR1 SGHDT and CDR2 YYEEEE come from the germline V gene. The CDR3 covers 16 residues.

The CDR3 nucleotides read TGTGCCAGCAGATCAACAGGGGTCTACTATGGCTACACCTTC. Translation gives CASRSTGVYYGYTF. The rearrangement uses TRBV7-2 and TRBJ1-2; 7 bases are shared with TRBD1. This CDR3 has 14 amino acids. The germline V gene has CDR1 SGHTA and CDR2 FQGNSA. V lost 6 bases, J lost 3 bases, and 7 bases stayed unmatched. Full variable domain (outside the CDR3, taken from reference TRBV7-2 and TRBJ1-2): GAGVSQSPSNKVTEKGKDVELRCDPISGHTALYWYRQSLGQGLEFLIYFQGNSAPDKSGLPSDRFSAERTGGSVSTLTIQRTQQEDSAVYLCASRSTGVYYGYTFGSGTRLTVV.

This chain uses TRBV6-2 or TRBV6-3 with TRBJ1-4; 7 nucleotides line up with TRBD1. The CDR3 runs 16 residues. With V trimmed by 2 bases and J by 3 bases, 6 bases remained unmatched. CDR1 MNHEY and CDR2 SVGEGT come from the germline V gene. CDR3 nucleotides: TGTGCCAGCAGTTACCGTCAGGGGGTTTCTAATGAAAAACTGTTTTTT. Translating gives CASSYRQGVSNEKLFF.

This clone has only one observation. The chain joins TRBV18 to TRBJ1-1; a weak D match, TRBD1 (5 bases). The CDR3 covers 14 residues. V was pared by 5 bases and J by 5 bases, with 15 bases between. In germline, CDR1 is KGHSH, CDR2 LQKENI. The CDR3 DNA follows: TGTGCCAGCTCAACTGCAGGGCGGCAGACTGAAGCTTTCTTT. Translation: CASSTAGRQTEAFF.

The table lists this clone with a few counts. V gene TRBV7-6 combines with J gene TRBJ2-1; the match to TRBD1 covers 8 bases. This CDR3 comprises 15 residues. Germline V gene sequence: CDR1 SGHVS, CDR2 FNYEAQ. The V segment lost 5 bases and the J segment 1 base; nucleotides outside the gene matches: 4. CDR3 loop: CASSPWTGSYNEQFF. CDR3 sequence (DNA): TGTGCCAGCAGCCCTTGGACAGGGTCCTACAATGAGCAGTTCTTC.

The chain couples TRBV30 to TRBJ2-7, with D unclear. From germline, CDR1 is GTSNPN and CDR2 SVGIG (reference sequence). CDR3 length equals 11 residues. V was cut by 1 base and J by 5 bases, with 6 bases left in between. This CDR3 reads CAWSDSHEQYF. In DNA, the CDR3 is TGTGCCTGGAGTGACTCTCACGAGCAGTACTTC. Looking up the rest from reference TRBV30 and TRBJ2-7 gives the full variable domain: SQTIHQWPATLVQPVGSPLSLECTVEGTSNPNLYWYRQAAGRGLQLLFYSVGIGQISSEVPQNLSASRPQDRQFILSSKKLLLSDSGFYLCAWSDSHEQYFGPGTRLTVT.

The chain couples TRBV28 to TRBJ2-1, with 11 bases fitting TRBD2. The CDR3 is 14 residues long. Per the germline V gene, CDR1 is MDHEN and CDR2 is SYDVKM. With 9 bases clipped from V and 3 bases from J, the junction kept 4 bases outside the gene matches. The CDR3 DNA reads as TGTGCCAGTGAAACTAGCGGGGGCTACAATGAGCAGTTCTTC. Protein sequence: CASETSGGYNEQFF. Full variable domain (outside the CDR3, taken from reference TRBV28 and TRBJ2-1): DVKVTQSSRYLVKRTGEKVFLECVQDMDHENMFWYRQDPGLGLRLIYFSYDVKMKEKGDIPEGYSVSREKKERFSLILESASTNQTSMYLCASETSGGYNEQFFGPGTRLTVL.

The genes are TRBV6-5 and TRBJ1-5, with 11 positions matching TRBD1. The CDR3 consists of 15 residues. V gave up 6 bases and J gave up 6 bases; unmatched junction bases: 7. From germline, CDR1 is MNHEY and CDR2 SVGAGI. In DNA, the CDR3 is TGTGCCAGCAGAGCCGGACAGGGGGCGAGTCAGCCCCAGCATTTT. Translated: CASRAGQGASQPQHF.

The chain joins TRBV7-2 to TRBJ2-3, with D unresolved. The CDR3 runs to 14 residues. CDR1 and CDR2 (germline): SGHTA, FQGNSA. Trimming took off 2 bases at V and 1 base at J, with 7 bases between the two ends. The CDR3 DNA follows: TGTGCCAGCAGCTTACGGAGACGCACAGATACGCAGTATTTT. Translating gives CASSLRRRTDTQYF.

This clone was counted only a few times. This chain joins TRBV5-1 and TRBJ1-1; 11 nucleotides match TRBD1. The CDR3 contains 14 residues. J lost 3 bases, V lost 4 bases, and 2 bases had no gene match. Germline values: CDR1 SGHRS, CDR2 YFSETQ. The DNA for the CDR3 is TGCGCCAGCAGCGGGACAGGGGGTTACACTGAAGCTTTCTTT. This encodes CASSGTGGYTEAFF.

DNA of the CDR3: TGTGCCAGCTCACCACAGTTTGGAACAGGGGGCGATCAGCCCCAGCATTTT. Protein: CASSPQFGTGGDQPQHF. This chain connects TRBV18 to TRBJ1-5, with 9 bases that match TRBD1. The CDR3 covers 17 residues. Looked up from germline, CDR1 is KGHSH and CDR2 is LQKENI. With V trimmed by 1 base and J by 5 bases, 9 bases remained unmatched.

The chain couples TRBV7-2 to TRBJ2-6; D remains unclear. V lost 7 bases and J 1 base, leaving 5 bases between the germline ends. The CDR3 consists of 13 residues. Germline CDR1 and CDR2: SGHTA and FQGNSA. CDR3 loop: CASTPSGANVLTF. CDR3 DNA sequence: TGTGCCAGCACCCCGTCTGGGGCCAACGTCCTGACTTTC.

The chain combines TRBV6-5 with TRBJ1-4; TRBD1 matches 11 bases. Germline values: CDR1 MNHEY, CDR2 SVGAGI. The trim removed 5 bases at V and 7 bases at J, leaving 6 bases unmatched. The CDR3 has 15 residues. CDR3 in amino acids: CASSPRTGGFEKLFF. The CDR3 DNA sequence: TGTGCCAGCAGTCCCCGGACAGGGGGCTTTGAAAAACTGTTTTTT.

The chain couples TRBV6-5 to TRBJ1-1; weak D call: TRBD1 (6 bases). CDR1 and CDR2 from the germline V gene are MNHEY and SVGAGI. V lost 6 bases to trimming and J lost 1 base, with 9 bases between them. This CDR3 contains 13 residues. The CDR3 region has the DNA TGTGCCAGCAGCTCACAGGGGAACACTGAAGCTTTCTTT. Translated: CASSSQGNTEAFF.

This sequence joins TRBV7-8 and TRBJ2-1; the match to TRBD1 covers 7 bases. Unmatched junction bases numbered 8, after V lost 4 bases and J lost 2 bases. CDR3 size: 16 residues. Germline CDR1 SGHVS, CDR2 FQNEAQ. The CDR3 DNA is TGTGCCAGCAGCTGGGGGACAGTAGACACCTACAATGAGCAGTTCTTC. Protein sequence: CASSWGTVDTYNEQFF.

The J gene is TRBJ1-1, the V gene TRBV7-9, with TRBD1 matching over 7 bases. Germline V lookup: CDR1 SEHNR, CDR2 FQNEAQ (reference sequence). The CDR3 is 14 amino acids. V shed 3 bases and J 11 bases; nucleotides not matched to a gene: 12. CDR3 protein: CASSLGQPSGRAFF. CDR3 nucleotide sequence: TGTGCCAGCAGCTTGGGACAGCCCAGCGGGCGTGCTTTCTTT.

The CDR3 nucleotides are TGTGCCAGCAGTGAAGAGACAGGGTCAAACTATGGCTACACCTTC. Its translation is CASSEETGSNYGYTF. J is TRBJ1-2 and V is TRBV6-1; 7 bases fit TRBD1. In germline, CDR1 is MNHNS, CDR2 SASEGT. The CDR3 covers 15 residues. The V and J ends lost 1 base and 2 bases, in that order; junction bases with no gene match: 4.

The chain recombines TRBV19 with TRBJ1-5; TRBD1 matches at 7 bases. CDR3 length: 17 residues. Trimming removed 5 bases from V and 0 bases from J; junction bases left unmatched: 10. CDR1 is LNHDA, CDR2 SQIVND, per germline (reference sequence). CDR3 sequence (DNA): TGTGCCAGTAGTGTTCCGGACAGGTTAGGTAGCAATCAGCCCCAGCATTTT. Protein sequence: CASSVPDRLGSNQPQHF.

This clone was counted a few times. The chain carries TRBV5-6 and TRBJ1-1; D ambiguous. The V end lost 3 bases, the J end lost 5 bases, and 11 bases lay between the germline ends. The CDR3 runs 13 residues. Germline V CDR1 and CDR2: SGHDT, YYEEEE. CDR3 in amino acids: CASSWGVGTEAFF. CDR3 nucleotides: TGTGCCAGCAGCTGGGGAGTAGGGACTGAAGCTTTCTTT.